The 24 T cell receptor beta chains in this list originate from one sample, sequenced in a study of blood T cell repertoires in COVID-19 (dated by TCRdb to the early 2020s). Receptor amplification or capture employed the immunoSEQ multiplex PCR assay. The clones in this table, taken by TCRdb from immuneACCESS, are in-frame only. Not every clone is retained; where verified, under half of the shortfall comes from an unresolved V gene, and the cause of the rest is unknown. This sample gives more than 250,000 clones in total; about 91% of them show up just once. Of the sample, roughly 1.2% falls within the top ten clones. The sequencing sample was made of PBMCs or T cells enriched from blood (not recorded which). Receptor source: a middle-aged woman with acute COVID-19.

The V gene is TRBV3-1 (or the pseudogene TRBV3-2), the J gene TRBJ1-4, with 9 bases fitting TRBD1. Germline V lookup: CDR1 LGHDT, CDR2 YNNKEL (reference sequence). After removal of 3 bases from V and 8 bases from J, the junction contained 13 bases not matched to a gene. The CDR3 is made up of 17 amino acids. CDR3 sequence reads: CASSQGIPGQGREKLFF. The CDR3 region has the DNA TGTGCCAGCAGCCAGGGGATACCGGGACAGGGACGGGAAAAACTGTTTTTT.

The J gene is TRBJ2-7, the V gene TRBV28; 11 bases are shared with TRBD2. V shed 7 bases and J 7 bases; nucleotides not matched to a gene: 9. The CDR3 length is 14 residues. Per the germline V gene, CDR1 is MDHEN and CDR2 is SYDVKM. This CDR3 reads CASTNLSGGEEQYV. The DNA for the CDR3 is TGTGCCAGCACCAACCTTAGCGGGGGGGAGGAGCAGTACGTC.

V usage is TRBV6-6 and J usage is TRBJ2-7; 11 nucleotides line up with TRBD1. From germline, CDR1 is MNHNY and CDR2 SVGAGI (reference sequence). The CDR3 totals 15 residues. The trim removed 6 bases at V and 10 bases at J, leaving 14 bases unmatched. The CDR3 loop reads CASRPGQGGKVGQYV. For the CDR3, the DNA is TGTGCCAGCAGGCCGGGACAGGGGGGGAAAGTTGGACAGTACGTC.

The chain uses TRBV4-3 and TRBJ2-5, with D possibly matching TRBD2 (5 bases). The ends were cut back, 5 bases at V and 2 bases at J, with 9 bases in the middle. Germline-derived CDR1 and CDR2 are LGHNA and YSLEER. The CDR3 runs to 13 residues. The CDR3 here is CASSNGIQETQYF. The CDR3 DNA is TGCGCCAGCAGCAACGGGATTCAAGAGACCCAGTACTTC.

The V call is TRBV5-1, the J call TRBJ1-1, with unresolved D. Trimming took 4 bases from V and 4 from J, leaving 26 bases between them. The CDR3 is made up of 18 amino acids. The germline V gene has CDR1 SGHRS and CDR2 YFSETQ. The CDR3: CASSPRLGLEVWGTEAFF. In nucleotides, the CDR3 is TGCGCCAGCAGCCCCAGGTTAGGGCTGGAGGTTTGGGGCACTGAAGCTTTCTTT.

The chain recombines TRBV7-2 with TRBJ1-6; D remains unclear. CDR1 and CDR2 from the germline V gene are SGHTA and FQGNSA. This CDR3 is built from 15 residues. Trimming stripped 1 base from V and 6 bases from J, with 10 bases between. CDR3 DNA: TGTGCCAGCAGCTTAGGTCCGGTGGTTAATTCACCCCTCCACTTT. Amino acid sequence: CASSLGPVVNSPLHF.

The chain has TRBV19 and TRBJ1-4; D ambiguous. Germline V gene sequence: CDR1 LNHDA, CDR2 SQIVND (reference sequence). This CDR3 has 14 amino acids. Between the trimmed V and J ends, which lost 6 bases and 4 bases, there was a span of 12 bases. The CDR3 is CASRARMYNEKLFF. DNA for the CDR3: TGTGCCAGTAGGGCCAGGATGTATAATGAAAAACTGTTTTTT. Based on the CDR3 plus reference TRBV19 and TRBJ1-4, the full variable domain is DGGITQSPKYLFRKEGQNVTLSCEQNLNHDAMYWYRQDPGQGLRLIYYSQIVNDFQKGDIAEGYSVSREKKESFPLTVTSAQKNPTAFYLCASRARMYNEKLFFGSGTQLSVL.

This chain joins TRBV5-1 and TRBJ1-5, with 7 bases that match TRBD1. Germline CDR1 reads SGHRS; CDR2 reads YFSETQ. This CDR3 is 14 amino acids long. Losses at the gene ends were 3 bases for V and 6 bases for J; bases not matched to a gene: 6. The CDR3 DNA is TGCGCCAGCAGCTACCGACAGGGTGGTCAGCCCCAGCATTTT. This encodes CASSYRQGGQPQHF.

The V and J genes are TRBV2 and TRBJ2-7; the match to TRBD1 covers 9 bases. After removal of 8 bases from V and 3 bases from J, the junction contained 8 bases not matched to a gene. From germline, CDR1 is SNHLY and CDR2 FYNNEI. The CDR3 totals 14 residues. The chain's CDR3 is CASSSTGGFYEQYF. CDR3 DNA: TGTGCCAGCTCGTCGACAGGGGGGTTCTACGAGCAGTACTTC.

The chain uses TRBV7-3 and TRBJ1-2, with 8 bases fitting TRBD1. Per germline, CDR1 SGHTA and CDR2 FQGTGA. The V and J ends lost 3 bases and 8 bases, in that order; junction bases with no gene match: 8. This CDR3 is built from 14 residues. CDR3 region: CASSFGQGQGGYTF. In nucleotides, the CDR3 is TGTGCCAGCAGCTTCGGACAGGGACAAGGCGGCTACACCTTC.

There are a few counts of this clone. This chain links TRBV10-3 with TRBJ2-1; the match to TRBD2 covers 7 bases. The V and J ends lost 2 bases and 0 bases, in that order; junction bases with no gene match: 1. From germline, CDR1 is ENHRY and CDR2 SYGVKD. The CDR3 totals 15 residues. CDR3 in amino acids: CAISEGLDSYNEQFF. CDR3 coding DNA: TGTGCCATCAGTGAGGGACTAGACTCCTACAATGAGCAGTTCTTC.

This chain joins TRBV3-1 (or the pseudogene TRBV3-2) and TRBJ1-2; D remains unclear. Trimming stripped 2 bases from V and 8 bases from J, with 18 bases between. This CDR3 has 15 residues. Per germline, CDR1 LGHDT and CDR2 YNNKEL (reference sequence). CDR3 nucleotides: TGTGCCAGCAGCCAATTATCTCTCCGCCAGGCAGGCTACACCTTC. This codes for CASSQLSLRQAGYTF.

The chain has TRBV11-2 and TRBJ2-5; 7 nucleotides match TRBD1. CDR1 is SGHAT and CDR2 is FQNNGV in the germline V gene. CDR3 length: 14 residues. V lost 3 bases and J lost 1; bases outside the gene matches: 2. DNA for the CDR3: TGTGCCAGCAGCTTTACAGGGGCCCAAGAGACCCAGTACTTC. Translated: CASSFTGAQETQYF.

The V gene is TRBV29-1, the J gene TRBJ1-3, with 9 bases identical to TRBD1. The CDR3 is made up of 16 amino acids. Germline CDR1 SQVTM, CDR2 ANQGSEA. After removal of 4 bases from V and 1 base from J, the junction contained 8 bases not matched to a gene. CDR3 coding DNA: TGCAGCGTTGGAGGGGACAGGGAAGGTTCTGGAAACACCATATATTTT. This encodes CSVGGDREGSGNTIYF. The complete variable domain, with remaining parts taken from reference TRBV29-1 and TRBJ1-3, reads SAVISQKPSRDICQRGTSLTIQCQVDSQVTMMFWYRQQPGQSLTLIATANQGSEATYESGFVIDKFPISRPNLTFSTLTVSNMSPEDSSIYLCSVGGDREGSGNTIYFGEGSWLTVV.

This CDR3 reads CASSLITSGETQYF. The CDR3 coding sequence is TGTGCCAGCAGCTTAATAACCTCCGGGGAGACCCAGTACTTC. The rearrangement links TRBV11-2 to TRBJ2-5; no clear D. The CDR3 is 14 residues long. Deletions cut 2 bases from V and 5 bases from J, with 12 bases between. Per germline, CDR1 SGHAT and CDR2 FQNNGV.

This chain uses TRBV3-1 (or the pseudogene TRBV3-2) with TRBJ2-1, with 10 bases identical to TRBD2. Per the germline V gene, CDR1 is LGHDT and CDR2 is YNNKEL (reference sequence). J gave up 8 bases and V 4 bases, and 14 bases lay outside the gene matches. The CDR3 sequence is 17 residues long. The CDR3 DNA follows: TGTGCCAGCAGCCCAACGGGGGCTAGCGGGAGAGAGGATGAGCAGTTCTTC. It translates to CASSPTGASGREDEQFF.

The CDR3 coding sequence is TGTGCCAGCAGTTTCGTCCTAGAGGGGGAGCTGTTTTTT. It translates to CASSFVLEGELFF. The chain combines TRBV12-3 or TRBV12-4 with TRBJ2-2; no reliable D call. This CDR3 has 13 amino acids. With 3 bases removed from V and 8 bases from J, the gap between germline ends came to 10 bases.

The J gene is TRBJ1-4, the V gene TRBV25-1, with TRBD1 matching over 7 bases. Germline lookup yields CDR1 MGHDK and CDR2 SYGVNS. CDR3 length equals 13 residues. Trimming at V came to 2 bases and at J to 8 bases, leaving 2 bases not matched to a gene. The CDR3 sequence: CASSEGTEEKLFF. CDR3 DNA: TGTGCCAGCAGTGAAGGGACAGAGGAAAAACTGTTTTTT. Using reference TRBV25-1 and TRBJ1-4 for the parts outside the CDR3, the full variable domain is EADIYQTPRYLVIGTGKKITLECSQTMGHDKMYWYQQDPGMELHLIHYSYGVNSTEKGDLSSESTVSRIRTEHFPLTLESARPSHTSQYLCASSEGTEEKLFFGSGTQLSVL.

The chain has TRBV15 and TRBJ1-4; the match to TRBD1 covers 8 bases. The V gene end was trimmed by 7 bases and the J gene end by 7 bases; junction bases not matched to a gene: 8. Germline V CDR1 and CDR2: LNHNV, YYDKDF (reference sequence). The CDR3 is 14 amino acids. The CDR3 bases are TGTGCCACCAACCCCTGGACAGGGAGTGAAAAACTGTTTTTT. Protein: CATNPWTGSEKLFF.

Details on this clone: The sample contains more than one DNA sequence encoding this CDR3. The gene calls are TRBV28 and TRBJ2-7; TRBD2 might be the D (5 bases). Germline V gene lookup returns CDR1 MDHEN and CDR2 SYDVKM. This CDR3 spans 15 amino acids. Trimming left V 6 bases short and J 3 bases short, with 18 bases between. CDR3 protein: CASSHSAAYGYEQYF. The DNA for the CDR3 is TGTGCCAGCAGCCATAGCGCGGCATATGGCTACGAGCAGTACTTC. Combining the CDR3 with reference TRBV28 and TRBJ2-7 gives the whole variable domain DVKVTQSSRYLVKRTGEKVFLECVQDMDHENMFWYRQDPGLGLRLIYFSYDVKMKEKGDIPEGYSVSREKKERFSLILESASTNQTSMYLCASSHSAAYGYEQYFGPGTRLTVT.

The V and J genes are TRBV28 and TRBJ2-5; 10 bases agree with TRBD1. V lost 3 bases, J lost 6 bases, and 13 bases stayed unmatched. This CDR3 comprises 17 residues. CDR1 is MDHEN, CDR2 SYDVKM, per germline. The CDR3 reads CASSFFSGQGPRKTQYF. The CDR3, as DNA: TGTGCCAGCAGTTTTTTTTCGGGACAGGGGCCGAGGAAGACCCAGTACTTC.

The rearrangement links TRBV10-3 to TRBJ2-1, with TRBD2 matching 12 bases. The CDR3 has 16 amino acids. The germline V gene encodes CDR1 ENHRY and CDR2 SYGVKD. J lost 5 bases, V lost 4 bases, and 6 bases had no gene match. The DNA of the CDR3 is TGTGCCATCAGTGTATCCGGACTAGCGGGAAACAATGAGCAGTTCTTC. Its translation is CAISVSGLAGNNEQFF.

The CDR3 region has the DNA TGTGCCAGCAGCTTAGCGGACAGGTATGGCTACACCTTC. This gives the protein CASSLADRYGYTF. The chain uses TRBV7-9 and TRBJ1-2; 7 bases are a match to TRBD1. This CDR3 spans 13 amino acids. The germline gives CDR1 SEHNR, CDR2 FQNEAQ (reference sequence). V shed 0 bases and J 5 bases; nucleotides not matched to a gene: 0.

The gene calls are TRBV6-1 and TRBJ1-1; possible D gene TRBD1, 5 bases. In germline, CDR1 is MNHNS, CDR2 SASEGT. The V gene lost 3 bases and the J gene lost 0 bases, with 11 bases spanning the gap. This CDR3 is built from 15 residues. CDR3 in DNA: TGTGCCAGCAGTGATCAGGGAGGCCTGAACACTGAAGCTTTCTTT. This codes for CASSDQGGLNTEAFF.